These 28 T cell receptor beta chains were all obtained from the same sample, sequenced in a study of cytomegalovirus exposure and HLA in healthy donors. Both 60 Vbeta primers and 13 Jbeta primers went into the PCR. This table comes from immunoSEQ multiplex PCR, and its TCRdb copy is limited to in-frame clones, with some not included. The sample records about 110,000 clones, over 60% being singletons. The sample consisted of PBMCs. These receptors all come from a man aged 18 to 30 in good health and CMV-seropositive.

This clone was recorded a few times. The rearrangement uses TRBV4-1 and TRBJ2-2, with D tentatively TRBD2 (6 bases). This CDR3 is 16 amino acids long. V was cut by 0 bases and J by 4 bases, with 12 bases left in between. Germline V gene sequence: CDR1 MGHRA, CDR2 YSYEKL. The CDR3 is CASSQEGGSATGELFF. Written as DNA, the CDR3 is TGCGCCAGCAGCCAAGAGGGGGGTTCGGCCACCGGGGAGCTGTTTTTT.

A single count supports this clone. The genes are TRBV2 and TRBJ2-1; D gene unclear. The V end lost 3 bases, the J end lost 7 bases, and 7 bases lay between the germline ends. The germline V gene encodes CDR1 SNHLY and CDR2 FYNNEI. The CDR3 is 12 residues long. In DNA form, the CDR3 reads TGTGCCAGCAGTGACGGGTCAAATGAGCAGTTCTTC. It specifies CASSDGSNEQFF.

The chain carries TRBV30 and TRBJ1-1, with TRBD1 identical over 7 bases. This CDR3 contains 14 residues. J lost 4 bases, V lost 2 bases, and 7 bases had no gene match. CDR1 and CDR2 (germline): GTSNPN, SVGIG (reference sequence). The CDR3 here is CAWSRQGRGTEAFF. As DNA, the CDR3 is TGTGCCTGGAGTCGACAGGGCAGGGGCACTGAAGCTTTCTTT.

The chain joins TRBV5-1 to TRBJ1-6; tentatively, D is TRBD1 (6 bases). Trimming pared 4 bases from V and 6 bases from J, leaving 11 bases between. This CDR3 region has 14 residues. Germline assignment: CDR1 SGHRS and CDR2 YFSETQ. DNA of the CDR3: TGCGCCAGCAGCCCACAGGGTGGTAATTCACCCCTCCACTTT. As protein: CASSPQGGNSPLHF. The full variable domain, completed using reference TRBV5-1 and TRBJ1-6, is KAGVTQTPRYLIKTRGQQVTLSCSPISGHRSVSWYQQTPGQGLQFLFEYFSETQRNKGNFPGRFSGRQFSNSRSEMNVSTLELGDSALYLCASSPQGGNSPLHFGNGTRLTVT.

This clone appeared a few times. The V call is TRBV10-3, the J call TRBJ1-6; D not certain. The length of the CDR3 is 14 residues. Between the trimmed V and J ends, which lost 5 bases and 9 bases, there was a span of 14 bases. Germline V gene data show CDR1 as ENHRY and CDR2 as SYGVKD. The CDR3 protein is CAISQDGKGSPLHF. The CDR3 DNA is TGTGCCATCAGTCAGGACGGGAAGGGTTCACCCCTCCACTTT.

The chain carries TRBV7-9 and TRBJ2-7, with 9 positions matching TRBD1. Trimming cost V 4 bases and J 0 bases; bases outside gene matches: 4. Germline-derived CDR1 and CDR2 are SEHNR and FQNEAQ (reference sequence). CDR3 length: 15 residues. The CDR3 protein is CASSYGTGSSYEQYV. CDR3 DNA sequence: TGTGCCAGCAGCTATGGGACAGGGAGCTCCTACGAGCAGTACGTC.

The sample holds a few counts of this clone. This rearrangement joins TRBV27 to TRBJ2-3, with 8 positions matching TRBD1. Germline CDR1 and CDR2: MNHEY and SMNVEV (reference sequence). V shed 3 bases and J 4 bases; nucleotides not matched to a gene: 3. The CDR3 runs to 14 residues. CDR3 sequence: CASSLGQEPDTQYF. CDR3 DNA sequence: TGTGCCAGCAGTTTGGGACAGGAACCAGATACGCAGTATTTT.

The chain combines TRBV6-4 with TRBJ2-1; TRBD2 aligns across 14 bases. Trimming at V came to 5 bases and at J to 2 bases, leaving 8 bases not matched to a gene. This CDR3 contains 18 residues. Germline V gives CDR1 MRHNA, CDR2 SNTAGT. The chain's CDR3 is CASSRGTSGGTTYNEQFF. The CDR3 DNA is TGTGCCAGCAGTCGGGGGACTAGCGGGGGTACCACCTACAATGAGCAGTTCTTC.

This CDR3 reads CASSTSGNIYEQYF. CDR3 nucleotide sequence: TGTGCCAGCAGTACTAGCGGCAACATCTACGAGCAGTACTTC. The J gene is TRBJ2-7, the V gene TRBV28; 8 positions match TRBD2. V gave up 5 bases and J gave up 3 bases; unmatched junction bases: 6. The length of the CDR3 is 14 residues. Germline V gene lookup returns CDR1 MDHEN and CDR2 SYDVKM.

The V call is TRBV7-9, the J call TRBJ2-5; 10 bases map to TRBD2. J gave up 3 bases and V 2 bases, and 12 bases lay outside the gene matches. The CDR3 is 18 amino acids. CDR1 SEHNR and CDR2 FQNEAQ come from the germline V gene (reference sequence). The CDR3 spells CASSLRSGGASREETQYF. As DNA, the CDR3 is TGTGCCAGCAGCTTACGGAGCGGGGGGGCATCGAGAGAAGAGACCCAGTACTTC.

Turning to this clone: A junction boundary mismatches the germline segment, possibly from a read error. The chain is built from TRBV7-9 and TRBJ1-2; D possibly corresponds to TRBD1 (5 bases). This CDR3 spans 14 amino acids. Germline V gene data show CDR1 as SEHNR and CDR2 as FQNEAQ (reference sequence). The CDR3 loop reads CSSSLSQGINGYTF. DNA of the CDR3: TGTTCCAGCAGCTTGTCTCAGGGTATCAATGGCTACACCTTC.

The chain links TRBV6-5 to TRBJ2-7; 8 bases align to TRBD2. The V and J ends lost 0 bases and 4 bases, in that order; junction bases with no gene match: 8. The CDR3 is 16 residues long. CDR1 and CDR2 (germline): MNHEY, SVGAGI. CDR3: CASSYSLAGFRYEQYF. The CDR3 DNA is TGTGCCAGCAGTTACTCATTAGCGGGGTTTAGGTACGAGCAGTACTTC.

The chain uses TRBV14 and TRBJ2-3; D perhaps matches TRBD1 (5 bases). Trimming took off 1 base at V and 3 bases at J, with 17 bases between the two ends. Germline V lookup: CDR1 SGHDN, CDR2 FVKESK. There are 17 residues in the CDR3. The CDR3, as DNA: TGTGCCAGCAGCCAAGTAACCCCCATACGGACAACAGATACGCAGTATTTT. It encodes CASSQVTPIRTTDTQYF. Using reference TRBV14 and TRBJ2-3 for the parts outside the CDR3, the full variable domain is EAGVTQFPSHSVIEKGQTVTLRCDPISGHDNLYWYRRVMGKEIKFLLHFVKESKQDESGMPNNRFLAERTGGTYSTLKVQPAELEDSGVYFCASSQVTPIRTTDTQYFGPGTRLTVL.

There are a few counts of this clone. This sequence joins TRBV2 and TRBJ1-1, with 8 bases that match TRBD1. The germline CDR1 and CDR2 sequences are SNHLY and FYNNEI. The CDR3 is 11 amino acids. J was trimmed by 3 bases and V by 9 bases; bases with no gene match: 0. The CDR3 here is CARTGDTEAFF. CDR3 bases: TGTGCCAGGACAGGGGACACTGAAGCTTTCTTT.

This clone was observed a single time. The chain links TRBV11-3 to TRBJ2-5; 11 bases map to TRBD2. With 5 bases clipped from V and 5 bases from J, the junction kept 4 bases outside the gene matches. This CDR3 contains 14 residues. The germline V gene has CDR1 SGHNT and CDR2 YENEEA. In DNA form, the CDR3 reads TGTGCCAGCAGCCCCGGGACTAGCGGTGAGACCCAGTACTTC. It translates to CASSPGTSGETQYF.

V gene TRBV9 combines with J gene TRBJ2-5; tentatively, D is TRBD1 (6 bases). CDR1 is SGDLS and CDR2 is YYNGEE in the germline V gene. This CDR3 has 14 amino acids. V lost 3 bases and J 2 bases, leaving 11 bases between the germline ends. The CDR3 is CASSAGTTQETQYF. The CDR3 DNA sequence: TGTGCCAGCAGCGCCGGGACAACTCAAGAGACCCAGTACTTC.

The CDR3 sequence: CASSLAGTGGQETQYF. The CDR3 coding sequence is TGCGCCAGCAGCTTGGCCGGGACAGGGGGGCAAGAGACCCAGTACTTC. The rearrangement uses TRBV5-1 and TRBJ2-5, with 11 bases lining up with TRBD1. The CDR3 runs to 16 residues. The V gene's germline CDR1 is SGHRS and CDR2 YFSETQ. V lost 0 bases, J lost 2 bases, and 3 bases stayed unmatched.

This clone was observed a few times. The CDR3 DNA follows: TGTGCCAGCGAAGGGGGTATGAAGGTTCAGCAAGAGACCCAGTACTTC. Amino acids: CASEGGMKVQQETQYF. This chain uses TRBV7-9 with TRBJ2-5, with D possibly being TRBD1 (6 bases). This CDR3 has 16 amino acids. The V and J ends lost 8 bases and 2 bases respectively, with 21 bases between them. Looked up from germline, CDR1 is SEHNR and CDR2 is FQNEAQ (reference sequence).

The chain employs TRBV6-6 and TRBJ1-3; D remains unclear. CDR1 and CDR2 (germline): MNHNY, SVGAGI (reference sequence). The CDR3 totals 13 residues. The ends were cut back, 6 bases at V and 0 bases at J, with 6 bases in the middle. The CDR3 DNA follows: TGTGCCAGCAGCCCTAGCTCTGGAAACACCATATATTTT. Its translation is CASSPSSGNTIYF.

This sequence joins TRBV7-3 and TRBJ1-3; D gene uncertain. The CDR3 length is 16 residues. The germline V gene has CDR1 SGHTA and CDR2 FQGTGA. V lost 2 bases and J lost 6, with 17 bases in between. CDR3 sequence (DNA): TGTGCCAGCAGCTTATCCCCTAGGAGGGAGGAAAACACCATATATTTT. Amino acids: CASSLSPRREENTIYF. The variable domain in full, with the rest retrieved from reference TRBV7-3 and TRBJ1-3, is GAGVSQTPSNKVTEKGKYVELRCDPISGHTALYWYRQSLGQGPEFLIYFQGTGAADDSGLPNDRFFAVRPEGSVSTLKIQRTERGDSAVYLCASSLSPRREENTIYFGEGSWLTVV.

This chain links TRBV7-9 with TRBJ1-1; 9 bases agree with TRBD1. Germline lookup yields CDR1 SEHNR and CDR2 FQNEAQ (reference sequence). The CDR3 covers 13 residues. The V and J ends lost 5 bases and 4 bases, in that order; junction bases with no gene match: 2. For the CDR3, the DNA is TGTGCCAGCAGCCCGACAGGGGGCACTGAAGCTTTCTTT. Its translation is CASSPTGGTEAFF.

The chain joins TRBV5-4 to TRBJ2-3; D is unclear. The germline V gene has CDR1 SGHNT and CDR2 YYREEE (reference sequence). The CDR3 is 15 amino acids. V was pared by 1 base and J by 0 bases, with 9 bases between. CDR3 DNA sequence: TGTGCCAGCAGCTTGATGCGAGCAAGCACAGATACGCAGTATTTT. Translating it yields CASSLMRASTDTQYF.

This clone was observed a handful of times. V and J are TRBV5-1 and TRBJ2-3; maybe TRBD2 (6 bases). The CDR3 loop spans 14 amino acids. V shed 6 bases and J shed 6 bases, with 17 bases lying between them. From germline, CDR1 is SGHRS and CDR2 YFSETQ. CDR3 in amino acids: CASNSLRGVDTQYF. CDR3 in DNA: TGCGCCAGCAACAGCCTGCGGGGTGTGGATACGCAGTATTTT.

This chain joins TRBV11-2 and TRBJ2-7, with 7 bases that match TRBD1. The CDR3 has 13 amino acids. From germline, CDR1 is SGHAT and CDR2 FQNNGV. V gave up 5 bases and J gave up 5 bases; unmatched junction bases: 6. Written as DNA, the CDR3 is TGTGCCAGCAGCACAGGGGATTGGGACGAGCAGTACTTC. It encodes CASSTGDWDEQYF.

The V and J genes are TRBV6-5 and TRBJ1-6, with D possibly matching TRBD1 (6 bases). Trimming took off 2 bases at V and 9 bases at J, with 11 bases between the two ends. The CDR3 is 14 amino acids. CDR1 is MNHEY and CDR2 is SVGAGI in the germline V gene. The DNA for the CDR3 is TGTGCCAGCAGTTACACCCACAGGGTTTCACCCCTCCACTTT. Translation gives CASSYTHRVSPLHF.

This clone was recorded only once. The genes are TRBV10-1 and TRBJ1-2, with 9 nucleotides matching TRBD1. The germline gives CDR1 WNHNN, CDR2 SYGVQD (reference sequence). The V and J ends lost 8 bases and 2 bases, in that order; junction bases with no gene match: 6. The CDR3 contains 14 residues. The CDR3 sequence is CASARTGVNYGYTF. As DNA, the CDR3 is TGCGCCAGCGCTCGGACAGGGGTGAACTATGGCTACACCTTC.

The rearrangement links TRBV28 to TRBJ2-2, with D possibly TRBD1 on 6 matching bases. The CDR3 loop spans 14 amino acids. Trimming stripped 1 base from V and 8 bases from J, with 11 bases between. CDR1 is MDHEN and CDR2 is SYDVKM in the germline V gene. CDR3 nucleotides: TGTGCCAGCAGTTTATTAGGGGGAGAAGGGGAGCTGTTTTTT. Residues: CASSLLGGEGELFF.

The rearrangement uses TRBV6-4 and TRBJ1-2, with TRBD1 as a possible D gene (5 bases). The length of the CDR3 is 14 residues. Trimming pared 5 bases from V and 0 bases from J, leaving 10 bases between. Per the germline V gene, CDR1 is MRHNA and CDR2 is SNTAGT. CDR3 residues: CASSPGRANYGYTF. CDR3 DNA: TGTGCCAGCAGTCCAGGGAGGGCTAACTATGGCTACACCTTC.